This T cell receptor (beta chain) was observed in a study of blood T cell repertoires in COVID-19. The method was immunoSEQ multiplex PCR; TCRdb's version includes in-frame clones alone and lacks a portion of them. The table records 250,000 to 300,000 clones, roughly 85% of them present only once. In germline, CDR1 is SNHLY, CDR2 FYNNEI. CDR3 length: 16 residues. V gave up 6 bases and J gave up 0 bases, with 16 bases separating them. V gene TRBV2 combines with J gene TRBJ2-3; D remains unclear. The source material was peripheral blood. The receptor was derived from a woman aged 70-85 years with acute or convalescent COVID-19. The CDR3 loop reads CASRMYLETSTDTQYF. The CDR3 DNA sequence: TGTGCCAGCAGAATGTACCTTGAAACTAGCACAGATACGCAGTATTTT.